Shown below are 5 T cell receptor beta chains from a single sample sequenced in a study of blood T cell repertoires in COVID-19. Assay: immunoSEQ multiplex PCR; the TCRdb copy retains only in-frame clones and omits some. Among about 170,000 clones listed, roughly 84% were seen once. The material sequenced was peripheral blood. These receptors were taken from a man older than 75 with COVID-19, enrolled during active disease.

This sequence joins TRBV6-6 and TRBJ1-2; 7 positions match TRBD1. The length of the CDR3 is 16 residues. CDR1 MNHNY and CDR2 SVGAGI come from the germline V gene (reference sequence). The trim removed 4 bases at V and 2 bases at J, leaving 10 bases unmatched. The CDR3 sequence: CASSSPNRGANYGYTF. The CDR3 DNA sequence: TGTGCCAGCAGTTCCCCAAACAGGGGTGCCAACTATGGCTACACCTTC.

The chain uses TRBV6-5 and TRBJ1-5; TRBD1 agrees at 9 bases. CDR1 is MNHEY and CDR2 is SVGAGI in the germline V gene. V was clipped by 6 bases and J by 6 bases; unmatched bases: 3. The CDR3 consists of 13 residues. CDR3 sequence: CASRDRGSQPQHF. The CDR3 DNA is TGTGCCAGCAGGGACAGGGGTAGTCAGCCCCAGCATTTT.

The J gene is TRBJ2-7, the V gene TRBV7-2; TRBD1 matches 9 bases. Germline lookup yields CDR1 SGHTA and CDR2 FQGNSA. Losses at the gene ends were 3 bases for V and 3 bases for J; bases not matched to a gene: 3. This CDR3 comprises 14 residues. CDR3 region: CASSFGQGSYEQYF. CDR3 coding DNA: TGTGCCAGCAGCTTTGGACAGGGGAGCTACGAGCAGTACTTC. Using reference TRBV7-2 and TRBJ2-7 for the parts outside the CDR3, the full variable domain is GAGVSQSPSNKVTEKGKDVELRCDPISGHTALYWYRQSLGQGLEFLIYFQGNSAPDKSGLPSDRFSAERTGGSVSTLTIQRTQQEDSAVYLCASSFGQGSYEQYFGPGTRLTVT.

The rearrangement joins TRBV5-1 to TRBJ1-2, with D unresolved. CDR1 is SGHRS, CDR2 YFSETQ, per germline. Trimming shortened V by 4 bases and J by 2 bases, and 12 bases separated the two germline ends. This CDR3 region has 14 residues. DNA for the CDR3: TGCGCCAGCAGCCCTGGGCCCGGAAACTATGGCTACACCTTC. It is translated as CASSPGPGNYGYTF.

The chain carries TRBV28 and TRBJ1-2; the D gene is possibly TRBD1 (6 bases). In germline, CDR1 is MDHEN, CDR2 SYDVKM. V was shortened by 5 bases and J by 5 bases, with 18 bases between the two germline ends. CDR3 size: 15 residues. CDR3 sequence reads: CASSAPGQGTYGYTF. In DNA, the CDR3 is TGTGCCAGCAGTGCCCCTGGGCAGGGGACGTATGGCTACACCTTC.